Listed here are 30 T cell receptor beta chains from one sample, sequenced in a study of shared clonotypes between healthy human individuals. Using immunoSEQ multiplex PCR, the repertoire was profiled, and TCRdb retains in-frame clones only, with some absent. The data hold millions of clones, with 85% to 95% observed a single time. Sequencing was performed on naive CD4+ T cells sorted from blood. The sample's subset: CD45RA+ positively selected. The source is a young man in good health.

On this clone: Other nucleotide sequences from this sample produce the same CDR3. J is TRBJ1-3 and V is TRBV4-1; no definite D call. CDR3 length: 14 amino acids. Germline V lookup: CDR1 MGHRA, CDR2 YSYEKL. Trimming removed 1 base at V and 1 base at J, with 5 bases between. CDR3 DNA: TGCGCCAGCAGCCAAGGAAGTTCTGGAAACACCATATATTTT. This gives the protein CASSQGSSGNTIYF.

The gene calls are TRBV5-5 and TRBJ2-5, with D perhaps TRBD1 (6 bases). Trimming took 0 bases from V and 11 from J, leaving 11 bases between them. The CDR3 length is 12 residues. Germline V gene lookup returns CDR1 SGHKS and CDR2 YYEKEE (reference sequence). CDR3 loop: CASSLVLQGQYF. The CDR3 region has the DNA TGTGCCAGCAGCTTGGTACTACAGGGACAGTACTTC.

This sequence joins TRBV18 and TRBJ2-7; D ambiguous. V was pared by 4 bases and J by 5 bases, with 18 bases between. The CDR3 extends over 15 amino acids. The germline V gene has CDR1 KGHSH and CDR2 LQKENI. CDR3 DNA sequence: TGTGCCAGCTCACTTGCCGCCGCCGTGAACCACGAGCAGTACTTC. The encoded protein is CASSLAAAVNHEQYF.

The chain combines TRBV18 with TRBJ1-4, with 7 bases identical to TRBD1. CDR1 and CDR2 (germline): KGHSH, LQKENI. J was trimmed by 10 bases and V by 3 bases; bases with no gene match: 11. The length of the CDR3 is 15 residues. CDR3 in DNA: TGTGCCAGCTCACCGGGACAGACCTGGGGGGCAAAACTGTTTTTT. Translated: CASSPGQTWGAKLFF. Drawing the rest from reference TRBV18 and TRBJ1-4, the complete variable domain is NAGVMQNPRHLVRRRGQEARLRCSPMKGHSHVYWYRQLPEEGLKFMVYLQKENIIDESGMPKERFSAEFPKEGPSILRIQQVVRGDSAAYFCASSPGQTWGAKLFFGSGTQLSVL.

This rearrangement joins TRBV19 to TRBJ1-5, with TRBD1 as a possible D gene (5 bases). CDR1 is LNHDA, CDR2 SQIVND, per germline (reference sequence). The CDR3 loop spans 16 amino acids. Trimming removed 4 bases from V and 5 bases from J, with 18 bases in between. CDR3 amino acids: CASSNLGQGWHQPQHF. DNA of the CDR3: TGTGCCAGTAGTAATCTTGGGCAGGGTTGGCATCAGCCCCAGCATTTT.

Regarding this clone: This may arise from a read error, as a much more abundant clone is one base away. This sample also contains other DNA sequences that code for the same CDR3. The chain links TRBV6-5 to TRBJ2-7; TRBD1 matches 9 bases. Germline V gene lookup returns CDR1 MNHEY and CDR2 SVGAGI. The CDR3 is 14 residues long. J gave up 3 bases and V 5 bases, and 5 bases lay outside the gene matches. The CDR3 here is CASSPGTGRYEQYF. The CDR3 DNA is TGTGCCAGCAGTCCCGGGACAGGGCGCTACGAGCAGTACTTC.

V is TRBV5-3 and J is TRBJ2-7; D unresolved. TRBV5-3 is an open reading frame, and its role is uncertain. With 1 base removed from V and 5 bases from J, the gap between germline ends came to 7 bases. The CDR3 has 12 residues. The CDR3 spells CARSLLGDEQYF. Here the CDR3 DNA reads TGTGCCAGAAGCTTGCTTGGGGACGAGCAGTACTTC.

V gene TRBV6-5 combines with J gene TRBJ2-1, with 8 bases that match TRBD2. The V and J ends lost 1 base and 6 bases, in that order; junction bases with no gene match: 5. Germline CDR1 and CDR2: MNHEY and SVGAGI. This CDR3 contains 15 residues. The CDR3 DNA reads TGTGCCAGCAGTTACTGGCGGGAGGTTGGCAATGAGCAGTTCTTC. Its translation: CASSYWREVGNEQFF.

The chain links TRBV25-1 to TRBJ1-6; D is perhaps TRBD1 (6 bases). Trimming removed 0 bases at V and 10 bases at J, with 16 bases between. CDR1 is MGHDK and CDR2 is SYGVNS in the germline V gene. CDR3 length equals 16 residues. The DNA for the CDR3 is TGTGCCAGCAGTGAATACGAACAGGGAGCAGGGTCACCCCTCCACTTT. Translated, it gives CASSEYEQGAGSPLHF.

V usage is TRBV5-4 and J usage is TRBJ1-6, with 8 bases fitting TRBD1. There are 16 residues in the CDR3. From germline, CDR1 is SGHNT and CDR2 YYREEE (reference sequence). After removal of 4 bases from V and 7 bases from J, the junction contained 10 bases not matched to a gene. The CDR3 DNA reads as TGTGCCAGCAGCGGCCGGACAGGGAGGATGAATTCACCCCTCCACTTT. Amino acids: CASSGRTGRMNSPLHF.

CDR3 bases: TGCGCCAGCAGCTGGGGGACAGAGGGTCACTATGGCTACACCTTC. Protein: CASSWGTEGHYGYTF. V is TRBV5-1 and J is TRBJ1-2; 7 positions match TRBD1. The CDR3 is made up of 15 amino acids. After removal of 3 bases from V and 3 bases from J, the junction contained 8 bases not matched to a gene. Germline V gives CDR1 SGHRS, CDR2 YFSETQ. The full variable domain, completed using reference TRBV5-1 and TRBJ1-2, is KAGVTQTPRYLIKTRGQQVTLSCSPISGHRSVSWYQQTPGQGLQFLFEYFSETQRNKGNFPGRFSGRQFSNSRSEMNVSTLELGDSALYLCASSWGTEGHYGYTFGSGTRLTVV.

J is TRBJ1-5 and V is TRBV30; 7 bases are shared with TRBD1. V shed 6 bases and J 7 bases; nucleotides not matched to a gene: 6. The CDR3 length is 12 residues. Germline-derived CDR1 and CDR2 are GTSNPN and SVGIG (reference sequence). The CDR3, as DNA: TGTGCCTGCGGGTTACAGGGGCAGCCCCAGCATTTT. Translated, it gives CACGLQGQPQHF.

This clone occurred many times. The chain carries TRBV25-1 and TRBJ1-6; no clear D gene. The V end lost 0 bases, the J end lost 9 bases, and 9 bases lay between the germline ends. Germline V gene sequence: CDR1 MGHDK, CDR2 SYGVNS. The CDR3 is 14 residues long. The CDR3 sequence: CASSEYRESSPLHF. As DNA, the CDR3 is TGTGCCAGCAGTGAATATAGGGAGAGTTCACCCCTCCACTTT. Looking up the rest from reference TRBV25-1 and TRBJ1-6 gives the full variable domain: EADIYQTPRYLVIGTGKKITLECSQTMGHDKMYWYQQDPGMELHLIHYSYGVNSTEKGDLSSESTVSRIRTEHFPLTLESARPSHTSQYLCASSEYRESSPLHFGNGTRLTVT.

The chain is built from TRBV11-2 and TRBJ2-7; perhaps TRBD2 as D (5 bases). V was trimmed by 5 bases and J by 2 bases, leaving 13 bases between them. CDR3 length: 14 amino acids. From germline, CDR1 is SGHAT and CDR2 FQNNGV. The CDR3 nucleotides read TGTGCCAGCAGCGCTACGACGGGAACCTACGAGCAGTACTTC. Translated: CASSATTGTYEQYF. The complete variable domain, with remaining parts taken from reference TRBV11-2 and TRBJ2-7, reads EAGVAQSPRYKIIEKRQSVAFWCNPISGHATLYWYQQILGQGPKLLIQFQNNGVVDDSQLPKDRFSAERLKGVDSTLKIQPAKLEDSAVYLCASSATTGTYEQYFGPGTRLTVT.

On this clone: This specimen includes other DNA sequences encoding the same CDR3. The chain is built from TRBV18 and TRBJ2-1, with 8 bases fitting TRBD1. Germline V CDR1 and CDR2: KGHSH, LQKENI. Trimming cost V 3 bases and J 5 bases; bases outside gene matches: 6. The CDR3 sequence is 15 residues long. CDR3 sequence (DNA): TGTGCCAGCTCACCCCCCGGCAGGGGGCACAATGAGCAGTTCTTC. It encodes CASSPPGRGHNEQFF.

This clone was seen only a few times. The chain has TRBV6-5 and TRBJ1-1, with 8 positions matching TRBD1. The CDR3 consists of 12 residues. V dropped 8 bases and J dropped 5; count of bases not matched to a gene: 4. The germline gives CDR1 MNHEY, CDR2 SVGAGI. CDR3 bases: TGTGCCAGCGGCCGGACAGGGACTGAAGCTTTCTTT. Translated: CASGRTGTEAFF.

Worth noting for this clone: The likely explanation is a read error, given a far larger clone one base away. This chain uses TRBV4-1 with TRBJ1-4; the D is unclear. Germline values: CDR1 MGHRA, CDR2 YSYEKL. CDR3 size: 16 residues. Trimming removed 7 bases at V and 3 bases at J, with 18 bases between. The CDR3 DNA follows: TGCGCCAGCAACCTCGAACGAGGCAGGCCTAATGAAAAACTGTTTTTT. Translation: CASNLERGRPNEKLFF.

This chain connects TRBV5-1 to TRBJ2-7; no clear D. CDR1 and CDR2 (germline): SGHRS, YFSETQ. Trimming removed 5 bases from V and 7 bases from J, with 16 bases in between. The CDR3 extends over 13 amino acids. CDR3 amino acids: CASRLADVPEQYF. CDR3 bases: TGCGCCAGCAGGCTCGCGGACGTCCCGGAGCAGTACTTC.

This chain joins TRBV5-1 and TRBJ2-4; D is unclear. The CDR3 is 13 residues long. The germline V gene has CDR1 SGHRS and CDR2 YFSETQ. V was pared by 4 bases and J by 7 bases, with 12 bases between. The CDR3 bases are TGCGCCAGCAGCCCTGGGTCCCCCAACATTCAGTACTTC. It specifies CASSPGSPNIQYF.

The CDR3 protein is CASSTVGQGARDIQYF. In DNA form, the CDR3 reads TGTGCCAGCTCAACCGTAGGACAGGGGGCGCGTGACATTCAGTACTTC. The rearrangement links TRBV18 to TRBJ2-4, with 11 positions matching TRBD1. The germline V gene has CDR1 KGHSH and CDR2 LQKENI. The J segment lost 8 bases and the V segment lost 5 bases, leaving 11 bases of the junction unmatched. There are 16 residues in the CDR3.

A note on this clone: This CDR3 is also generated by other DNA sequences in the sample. The CDR3 here is CAISESFYEQYF. The DNA of the CDR3 is TGTGCCATCAGTGAGTCTTTCTACGAGCAGTACTTC. This sequence joins TRBV10-3 and TRBJ2-7; D uncertain. This CDR3 contains 12 residues. CDR1 ENHRY and CDR2 SYGVKD come from the germline V gene. V was cut by 0 bases and J by 3 bases, with 3 bases left in between.

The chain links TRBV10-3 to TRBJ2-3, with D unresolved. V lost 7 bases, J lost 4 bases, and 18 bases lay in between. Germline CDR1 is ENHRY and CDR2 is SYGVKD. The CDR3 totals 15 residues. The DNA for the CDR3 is TGTGCCATCAAGCCGGGCACGTTTGGGGCAGATACGCAGTATTTT. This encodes CAIKPGTFGADTQYF.

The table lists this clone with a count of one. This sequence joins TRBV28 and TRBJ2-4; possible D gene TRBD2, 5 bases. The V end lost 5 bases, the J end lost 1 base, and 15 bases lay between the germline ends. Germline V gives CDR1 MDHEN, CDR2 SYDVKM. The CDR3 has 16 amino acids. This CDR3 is CASSLISPGAKNIQYF. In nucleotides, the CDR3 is TGTGCCAGCAGTCTTATTTCTCCGGGGGCCAAAAACATTCAGTACTTC.

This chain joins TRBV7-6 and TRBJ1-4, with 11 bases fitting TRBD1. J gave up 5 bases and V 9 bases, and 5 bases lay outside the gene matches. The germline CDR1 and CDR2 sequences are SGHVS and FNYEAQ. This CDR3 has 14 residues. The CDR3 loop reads CASRGTGGNEKLFF. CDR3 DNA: TGTGCCAGTCGAGGGACAGGGGGAAATGAAAAACTGTTTTTT.

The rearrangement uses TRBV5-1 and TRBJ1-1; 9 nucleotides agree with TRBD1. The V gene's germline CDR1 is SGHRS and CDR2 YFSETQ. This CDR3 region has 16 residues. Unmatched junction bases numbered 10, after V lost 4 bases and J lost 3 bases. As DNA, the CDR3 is TGCGCCAGCAGCCCTAGGACAGGGGAAGTGGACACTGAAGCTTTCTTT. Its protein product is CASSPRTGEVDTEAFF.

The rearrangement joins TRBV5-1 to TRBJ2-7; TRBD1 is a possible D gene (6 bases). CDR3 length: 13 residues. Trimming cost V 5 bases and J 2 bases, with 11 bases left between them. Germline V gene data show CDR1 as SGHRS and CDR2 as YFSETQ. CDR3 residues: CASRLGGPYEQYF. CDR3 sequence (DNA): TGCGCCAGCAGATTAGGGGGTCCCTACGAGCAGTACTTC.

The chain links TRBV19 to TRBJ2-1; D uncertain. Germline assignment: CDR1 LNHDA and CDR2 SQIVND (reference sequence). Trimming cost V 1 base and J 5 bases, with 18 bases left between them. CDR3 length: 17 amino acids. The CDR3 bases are TGTGCCAGTAGTATAGTTTGGCCCGCCTTTACCAACAATGAGCAGTTCTTC. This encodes CASSIVWPAFTNNEQFF.

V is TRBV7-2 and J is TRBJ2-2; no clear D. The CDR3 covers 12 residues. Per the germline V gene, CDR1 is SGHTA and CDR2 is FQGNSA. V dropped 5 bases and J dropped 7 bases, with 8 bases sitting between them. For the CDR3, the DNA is TGTGCCAGCAGCAACGGTGGCGGGGAGCTGTTTTTT. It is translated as CASSNGGGELFF.

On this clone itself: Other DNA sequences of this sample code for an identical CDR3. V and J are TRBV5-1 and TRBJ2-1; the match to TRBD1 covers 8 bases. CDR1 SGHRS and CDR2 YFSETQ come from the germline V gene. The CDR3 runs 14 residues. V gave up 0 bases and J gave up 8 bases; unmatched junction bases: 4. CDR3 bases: TGCGCCAGCAGCTTGGGGCAGGGGGCGGATGAGCAGTTCTTC. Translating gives CASSLGQGADEQFF.

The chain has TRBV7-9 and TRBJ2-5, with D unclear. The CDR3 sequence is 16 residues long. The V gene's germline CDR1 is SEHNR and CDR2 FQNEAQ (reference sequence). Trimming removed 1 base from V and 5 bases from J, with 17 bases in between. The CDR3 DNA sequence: TGTGCCAGCAGCTTAGGGCCGGACCGTAGCCAGGAGACCCAGTACTTC. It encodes CASSLGPDRSQETQYF.